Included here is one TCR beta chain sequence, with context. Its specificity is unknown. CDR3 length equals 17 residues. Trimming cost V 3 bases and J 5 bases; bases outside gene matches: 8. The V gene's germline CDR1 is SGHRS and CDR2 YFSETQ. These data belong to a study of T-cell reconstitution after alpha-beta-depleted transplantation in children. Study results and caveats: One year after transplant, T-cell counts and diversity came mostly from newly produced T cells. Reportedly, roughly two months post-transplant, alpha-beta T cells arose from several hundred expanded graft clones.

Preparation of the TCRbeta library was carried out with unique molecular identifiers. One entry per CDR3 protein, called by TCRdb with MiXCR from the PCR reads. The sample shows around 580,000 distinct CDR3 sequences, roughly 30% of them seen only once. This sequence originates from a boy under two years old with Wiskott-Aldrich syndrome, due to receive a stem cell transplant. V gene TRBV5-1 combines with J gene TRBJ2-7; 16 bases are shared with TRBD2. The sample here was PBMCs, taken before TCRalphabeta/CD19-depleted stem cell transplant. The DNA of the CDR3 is TGCGCCAGCAGCTCGGGACTAGCGGGAGGGCCGACTAACGAGCAGTACTTC. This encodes CASSSGLAGGPTNEQYF.